The 25 T cell receptor beta chains reported below all come from one sample, sequenced in a study of blood T cell repertoires in COVID-19. The assay was immunoSEQ multiplex PCR, and TCRdb's table has in-frame clones only and misses some. Of 150,000 to 200,000 clones in the sample, about nine tenths were seen once. The sequencing input was peripheral blood. All receptors derive from a man between 65 and 85 years old with active or convalescent COVID-19.

The gene calls are TRBV29-1 and TRBJ1-1; D possibly corresponds to TRBD1 (6 bases). V lost 7 bases and J lost 0, with 12 bases in between. From germline, CDR1 is SQVTM and CDR2 ANQGSEA. CDR3 length equals 13 residues. CDR3 nucleotide sequence: TGCAGCGCCCGGGACAACGTGAACACTGAAGCTTTCTTT. Its protein is CSARDNVNTEAFF.

This chain joins TRBV6-5 and TRBJ2-1, with D possibly being TRBD1 (6 bases). Trimming shortened V by 8 bases and J by 9 bases, and 14 bases separated the two germline ends. Germline CDR1 is MNHEY and CDR2 is SVGAGI. The CDR3 runs to 12 residues. DNA for the CDR3: TGTGCCAGCTTGGGGGCCTCGGGTGAGCAGTTCTTC. Translating it yields CASLGASGEQFF.

There are a few counts of this clone. This chain joins TRBV9 and TRBJ2-2; 16 bases map to TRBD2. Germline V CDR1 and CDR2: SGDLS, YYNGEE. The CDR3 extends over 18 amino acids. The junction had 7 bases not matched to a gene; V was cut back by 4 bases and J by 4 bases. CDR3: CASSSPGLAGGGTGELFF. The CDR3 DNA reads as TGTGCCAGCAGCTCACCGGGACTAGCGGGAGGGGGCACCGGGGAGCTGTTTTTT.

The rearrangement joins TRBV6-2 or TRBV6-3 to TRBJ2-2; 10 bases match TRBD2. Per the germline V gene, CDR1 is MNHEY and CDR2 is SVGEGT. After removal of 4 bases from V and 6 bases from J, the junction contained 17 bases not matched to a gene. The CDR3 runs 19 residues. CDR3 in DNA: TGTGCCAGCAGTTCCCTCGGAAGGCTAGCGGGAGCTAGGGCCGGGGAGCTGTTTTTT. Its protein is CASSSLGRLAGARAGELFF.

The CDR3 here is CASSQEGTVGYNEQFF. The CDR3 nucleotides are TGCGCCAGCAGCCAAGAGGGGACAGTGGGGTACAATGAGCAGTTCTTC. The rearrangement joins TRBV4-1 to TRBJ2-1; 7 bases agree with TRBD1. J gave up 4 bases and V 0 bases, and 6 bases lay outside the gene matches. The CDR3 has 16 amino acids. Germline CDR1 and CDR2: MGHRA and YSYEKL.

The chain joins TRBV27 to TRBJ1-5; the match to TRBD1 covers 7 bases. The CDR3 covers 13 residues. Per germline, CDR1 MNHEY and CDR2 SMNVEV (reference sequence). The V and J ends lost 6 bases and 6 bases, in that order; junction bases with no gene match: 5. The CDR3 sequence is CASRPGGSQPQHF. The CDR3 DNA follows: TGTGCCAGCAGACCAGGGGGTTCTCAGCCCCAGCATTTT.

In regard to this clone: Other DNA sequences in this specimen translate into the identical CDR3. The V call is TRBV5-1, the J call TRBJ1-6; D unclear. V lost 2 bases, J lost 0 bases, and 6 bases lay in between. Germline V gene data show CDR1 as SGHRS and CDR2 as YFSETQ. The CDR3 covers 15 residues. This CDR3 is CASSLGSSYNSPLHF. CDR3 coding DNA: TGCGCCAGCAGCTTAGGGAGCTCCTATAATTCACCCCTCCACTTT. The complete variable domain, with remaining parts taken from reference TRBV5-1 and TRBJ1-6, reads KAGVTQTPRYLIKTRGQQVTLSCSPISGHRSVSWYQQTPGQGLQFLFEYFSETQRNKGNFPGRFSGRQFSNSRSEMNVSTLELGDSALYLCASSLGSSYNSPLHFGNGTRLTVT.

The J gene is TRBJ2-1, the V gene TRBV6-5, with D unclear. V was clipped by 5 bases and J by 5 bases, with 16 bases between them. There are 15 residues in the CDR3. CDR1 is MNHEY and CDR2 is SVGAGI in the germline V gene. CDR3 sequence reads: CASSNRLAYNNEQFF. In DNA form, the CDR3 reads TGTGCCAGCAGTAACCGTCTGGCTTACAACAATGAGCAGTTCTTC.

V gene TRBV4-2 combines with J gene TRBJ1-2; possibly TRBD1 for D (5 bases). V dropped 5 bases and J dropped 2 bases, with 18 bases sitting between them. Germline CDR1 and CDR2: LGHNA and YNFKEQ. The CDR3 extends over 16 amino acids. The chain's CDR3 is CASSATGTPRNYGYTF. For the CDR3, the DNA is TGTGCCAGCAGCGCCACCGGGACTCCGAGGAACTATGGCTACACCTTC.

The chain has TRBV19 and TRBJ2-3; 8 positions match TRBD2. V shed 3 bases and J 8 bases; nucleotides not matched to a gene: 10. The CDR3 spans 15 residues. Germline V gene sequence: CDR1 LNHDA, CDR2 SQIVND (reference sequence). The CDR3 DNA reads TGTGCCAGTAGTATTAGCGGGGCCGTCGAGGGTACGCAGTATTTT. Amino acids: CASSISGAVEGTQYF.

The chain links TRBV11-2 to TRBJ2-3; 7 bases line up with TRBD2. V shed 5 bases and J 4 bases; nucleotides not matched to a gene: 6. CDR1 SGHAT and CDR2 FQNNGV come from the germline V gene. The CDR3 runs to 14 residues. The CDR3 is CASSPRLAADTQYF. The CDR3 region has the DNA TGTGCCAGCAGCCCCCGACTAGCAGCAGATACGCAGTATTTT.

J is TRBJ2-2 and V is TRBV4-3; TRBD2 matches at 9 bases. From germline, CDR1 is LGHNA and CDR2 YSLEER. J gave up 7 bases and V 1 base, and 10 bases lay outside the gene matches. The CDR3 has 17 amino acids. This chain's CDR3 is CASSQAISGSWIGELFF. The CDR3 coding sequence is TGCGCCAGCAGCCAAGCCATTAGCGGGAGTTGGATCGGGGAGCTGTTTTTT.

The chain links TRBV19 to TRBJ1-5, with a tentative D call TRBD1 (5 bases). V lost 6 bases to trimming and J lost 2 bases, with 14 bases between them. Germline CDR1 reads LNHDA; CDR2 reads SQIVND (reference sequence). The CDR3 spans 15 residues. The DNA of the CDR3 is TGTGCCAGTAGCGACTCGGGCAGGGGCAATCAGCCCCAGCATTTT. It codes for CASSDSGRGNQPQHF.

The chain employs TRBV4-3 and TRBJ2-2; TRBD1 aligns across 11 bases. Germline loops: CDR1 LGHNA, CDR2 YSLEER. This CDR3 is built from 16 residues. The ends lost 4 bases at V and 2 bases at J; junction bases unmatched: 3. The CDR3 sequence: CASSPGQGANTGELFF. In DNA form, the CDR3 reads TGCGCCAGCAGCCCCGGACAGGGGGCAAACACCGGGGAGCTGTTTTTT.

The chain recombines TRBV7-2 with TRBJ2-7; D is possibly TRBD2 (5 bases). Trimming shortened V by 0 bases and J by 5 bases, and 8 bases separated the two germline ends. This CDR3 spans 13 amino acids. CDR1 SGHTA and CDR2 FQGNSA come from the germline V gene. Here the CDR3 reads CASSLAGVHEQYF. CDR3 coding DNA: TGTGCCAGCAGCTTAGCGGGAGTCCACGAGCAGTACTTC.

The V gene is TRBV12-3 or TRBV12-4, the J gene TRBJ1-2, with TRBD1 as a possible D gene (5 bases). Trimming stripped 8 bases from V and 8 bases from J, with 15 bases between. CDR3 length: 12 residues. CDR3 sequence (DNA): TGTGCCAGCTCTTGGGGCGAAGGCGGCTACACCTTC. As protein: CASSWGEGGYTF.

The chain is built from TRBV13 and TRBJ1-1, with a possible D match to TRBD1 (6 bases). Trimming left V 3 bases short and J 0 bases short, with 11 bases between. Per the germline V gene, CDR1 is PRHDT and CDR2 is FYEKMQ (reference sequence). The CDR3 contains 15 residues. Here the CDR3 reads CASSFGQGMNTEAFF. CDR3 nucleotide sequence: TGTGCCAGCAGCTTCGGGCAGGGGATGAACACTGAAGCTTTCTTT.

The chain has TRBV18 and TRBJ2-7; maybe TRBD1 (6 bases). The CDR3 has 13 residues. Trimming stripped 3 bases from V and 1 base from J, with 7 bases between. Germline values: CDR1 KGHSH, CDR2 LQKENI. In DNA form, the CDR3 reads TGTGCCAGCTCACCGGACAGATCCTACGAGCAGTACTTC. It translates to CASSPDRSYEQYF.

Turning to this clone: Relative to the germline gene, one junction end is altered; a read error may explain this. The V gene is TRBV25-1, the J gene TRBJ1-2, with D unclear. The CDR3 spans 11 residues. The V gene's germline CDR1 is MGHDK and CDR2 SYGVNS. The CDR3 here is CASSESGLRAF. The CDR3, as DNA: TGTGCCAGCAGTGAATCAGGCCTGAGGGCCTTC.

V usage is TRBV3-1 (or the pseudogene TRBV3-2) and J usage is TRBJ1-6; 8 bases line up with TRBD1. V lost 2 bases to trimming and J lost 8 bases; unmatched junction nucleotides: 5. The CDR3 has 15 residues. CDR1 and CDR2 from the germline V gene are LGHDT and YNNKEL (reference sequence). The chain's CDR3 is CASSQQGAIDSPLHF. DNA of the CDR3: TGTGCCAGCAGCCAACAGGGGGCAATCGATTCACCCCTCCACTTT.

The V gene is TRBV19, the J gene TRBJ2-3; 9 nucleotides line up with TRBD1. This CDR3 is built from 12 residues. Germline V lookup: CDR1 LNHDA, CDR2 SQIVND (reference sequence). Trimming removed 5 bases from V and 10 bases from J; junction bases left unmatched: 4. CDR3 nucleotides: TGTGCCAGTAGTGCCGGACAGGGGTCGCAGTATTTT. Its protein is CASSAGQGSQYF.

The chain couples TRBV5-5 to TRBJ2-3; 7 positions match TRBD2. V lost 1 base to trimming and J lost 4 bases; unmatched junction nucleotides: 3. The CDR3 runs 14 residues. In germline, CDR1 is SGHKS, CDR2 YYEKEE (reference sequence). CDR3 region: CASSLRGDPDTQYF. The CDR3 DNA follows: TGTGCCAGCAGCTTGCGGGGGGATCCAGATACGCAGTATTTT.

The V and J genes are TRBV3-1 (or the pseudogene TRBV3-2) and TRBJ2-1; 15 bases are shared with TRBD2. The CDR3 runs 15 residues. Germline lookup yields CDR1 LGHDT and CDR2 YNNKEL (reference sequence). The V segment lost 6 bases and the J segment 9 bases; nucleotides outside the gene matches: 6. CDR3 residues: CASRAGTSGGREQFF. As DNA, the CDR3 is TGTGCCAGCAGAGCGGGGACTAGCGGGGGGCGTGAGCAGTTCTTC.

V is TRBV11-3 and J is TRBJ2-1, with 8 bases lining up with TRBD1. CDR3 length: 14 amino acids. Germline assignment: CDR1 SGHNT and CDR2 YENEEA. The junction had 4 bases not matched to a gene; V was cut back by 4 bases and J by 5 bases. The CDR3 sequence: CASSSARGHNEQFF. Written as DNA, the CDR3 is TGTGCCAGCAGCTCCGCCAGGGGGCACAATGAGCAGTTCTTC. Looking up the rest from reference TRBV11-3 and TRBJ2-1 gives the full variable domain: EAGVVQSPRYKIIEKKQPVAFWCNPISGHNTLYWYLQNLGQGPELLIRYENEEAVDDSQLPKDRFSAERLKGVDSTLKIQPAELGDSAVYLCASSSARGHNEQFFGPGTRLTVL.

The chain couples TRBV7-9 to TRBJ2-3, with 8 bases lining up with TRBD2. V lost 5 bases to trimming and J lost 3 bases; unmatched junction nucleotides: 10. The CDR3 extends over 16 amino acids. Germline V gene data show CDR1 as SEHNR and CDR2 as FQNEAQ (reference sequence). CDR3 in DNA: TGTGCCAGCAGCACCGGAGCGAGCGGGGGTACAGATACGCAGTATTTT. Amino acid sequence: CASSTGASGGTDTQYF.